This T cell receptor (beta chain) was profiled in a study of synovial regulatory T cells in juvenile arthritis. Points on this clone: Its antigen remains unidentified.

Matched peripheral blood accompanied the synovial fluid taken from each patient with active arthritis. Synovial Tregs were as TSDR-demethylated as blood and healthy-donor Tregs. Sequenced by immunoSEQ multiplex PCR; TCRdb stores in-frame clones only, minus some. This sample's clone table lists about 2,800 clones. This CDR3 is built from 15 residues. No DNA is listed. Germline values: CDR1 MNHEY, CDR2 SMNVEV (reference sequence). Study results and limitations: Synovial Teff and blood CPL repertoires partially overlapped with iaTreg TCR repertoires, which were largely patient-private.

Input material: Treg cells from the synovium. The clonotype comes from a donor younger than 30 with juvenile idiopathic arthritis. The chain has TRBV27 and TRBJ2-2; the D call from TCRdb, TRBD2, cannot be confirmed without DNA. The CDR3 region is CASSLNRLDTGELFF.